One and the same sample provided the 19 T cell receptor beta chains below, sequenced in a study of T cells expressing NK-cell markers (dated by TCRdb to about 2020). The library was built by means of 5' RACE. Sequencing relied on an Illumina HiSeq 2000. Through TCRdb reprocessing, the reads give one entry per CDR3 protein sequence; DNA is omitted. The sample table includes 3,000 or so distinct CDR3 sequences. The top ten clonotypes cover around 89% of the sample. The sample was blood T cells: a sorted CD56 or NKG2C T cell subset, CD4+ or CD8+ T cells, or bulk PBMC T cells (not recorded which). Source of these receptors: a man aged 18-69 years in good health.

The chain couples TRBV6-2 or TRBV6-3 to TRBJ2-5. CDR1 and CDR2 (germline): MNHEY, SVGEGT. The CDR3 length is 11 residues. CDR3 amino acids: CASSTSTTQYF.

This sequence joins TRBV3-1 and TRBJ2-1. CDR1 LGHDT and CDR2 YNNKEL come from the germline V gene (reference sequence). The CDR3 totals 12 residues. CDR3 in amino acids: CASSLQVTEQFF.

The chain couples TRBV24-1 to TRBJ2-7; checking the TCRdb D call of TRBD1 is not possible without DNA. CDR3 length: 13 residues. Germline loops: CDR1 KGHDR, CDR2 SFDVKD. Here the CDR3 reads CATRGGVQNEQYF.

The rearrangement joins TRBV10-3 to TRBJ2-5; the D call from TCRdb, TRBD1, cannot be confirmed without DNA. The CDR3 is 13 amino acids. Germline assignment: CDR1 ENHRY and CDR2 SYGVKD. The CDR3 is CAIRKTGEAAQYF.

The CDR3 here is CATLSTGTGGGEQYF. V and J are TRBV10-3 and TRBJ2-7; checking the TCRdb D call of TRBD1 is not possible without DNA. CDR1 and CDR2 from the germline V gene are ENHRY and SYGVKD. This CDR3 region has 15 residues.

The rearrangement links TRBV7-2 to TRBJ2-3; TCRdb outputs TRBD1, but without DNA this stays unchecked. The CDR3 has 13 amino acids. Germline V gene data show CDR1 as SGHTA and CDR2 as FQGNSA. The CDR3 sequence is CASSVDRADTQYF.

The chain links TRBV3-1 to TRBJ1-5. CDR1 is LGHDT and CDR2 is YNNKEL in the germline V gene (reference sequence). This CDR3 comprises 13 residues. The CDR3 is CASSQARDQPQHF.

This clonotype is identified as medium-sized from frequency. The chain couples TRBV28 to TRBJ2-7; the TRBD1 assignment by TCRdb is unverifiable without DNA. The CDR3 extends over 15 amino acids. Germline lookup yields CDR1 MDHEN and CDR2 SYDVKM. The CDR3 reads CASSLRGGGSYEQYF. The whole variable domain, remainder taken from reference TRBV28 and TRBJ2-7, is DVKVTQSSRYLVKRTGEKVFLECVQDMDHENMFWYRQDPGLGLRLIYFSYDVKMKEKGDIPEGYSVSREKKERFSLILESASTNQTSMYLCASSLRGGGSYEQYFGPGTRLTVT.

By frequency, this clonotype is medium-sized. The genes are TRBV5-1 and TRBJ2-7. The CDR3 contains 13 residues. The germline CDR1 and CDR2 sequences are SGHRS and YFSETQ. The CDR3: CASSWGDKNEQYF.

This chain links TRBV28 with TRBJ2-5; no DNA is available, so the TRBD2 call from TCRdb remains unchecked. The CDR3 loop spans 14 amino acids. Germline V gene lookup returns CDR1 MDHEN and CDR2 SYDVKM. The CDR3 protein is CASSPAGTQETQYF.

The chain is built from TRBV28 and TRBJ2-1; the TRBD1 assignment by TCRdb is unverifiable without DNA. This CDR3 has 13 residues. CDR1 and CDR2 (germline): MDHEN, SYDVKM. The CDR3 reads CAGYSTGDNEQFF. The whole variable domain, filled in from reference TRBV28 and TRBJ2-1, reads DVKVTQSSRYLVKRTGEKVFLECVQDMDHENMFWYRQDPGLGLRLIYFSYDVKMKEKGDIPEGYSVSREKKERFSLILESASTNQTSMYLCAGYSTGDNEQFFGPGTRLTVL.

The chain joins TRBV4-3 to TRBJ2-3; without DNA, the TCRdb call of TRBD2 cannot be checked. This CDR3 spans 19 amino acids. Germline CDR1 LGHNA, CDR2 YSLEER. The CDR3 spells CASSQPNAHERGPGDTQYF.

The chain joins TRBV7-9 to TRBJ1-1. CDR1 SEHNR and CDR2 FQNEAQ come from the germline V gene (reference sequence). The CDR3 is made up of 13 amino acids. CDR3 residues: CASSPYGGTEAFF.

This chain's CDR3 is CASNFRRATDTQYF. V usage is TRBV12-3 or TRBV12-4 and J usage is TRBJ2-3. This CDR3 is built from 14 residues.

The chain uses TRBV6-1 and TRBJ2-2; TCRdb reports TRBD2, a call that lacks DNA to check it against. This CDR3 spans 14 amino acids. The germline CDR1 and CDR2 sequences are MNHNS and SASEGT. CDR3 protein: CASRRESFAGELFF.

V gene TRBV6-1 combines with J gene TRBJ1-6; TCRdb gives TRBD1 as the D gene, but with no DNA this cannot be confirmed. In germline, CDR1 is MNHNS, CDR2 SASEGT. The CDR3 consists of 13 residues. The CDR3 sequence is CASSATGGTPLHF.

This chain uses TRBV7-2 with TRBJ2-7. Germline V gene data show CDR1 as SGHTA and CDR2 as FQGNSA. This CDR3 has 13 amino acids. The CDR3 sequence: CASSRSLGYEQYF.

J is TRBJ1-5 and V is TRBV7-2; TCRdb lists TRBD1, though no DNA is available to test this call. The CDR3 length is 13 residues. Germline CDR1 is SGHTA and CDR2 is FQGNSA. CDR3 region: CASSLGGGQPQHF.

The gene calls are TRBV20-1 and TRBJ1-5. Germline V CDR1 and CDR2: DFQATT, SNEGSKA (reference sequence). This CDR3 has 12 residues. The CDR3 is CSATWGNQPQHF.